Following are 11 T cell receptor beta chains from one sample sequenced in a study of CD8 T cells in Susac syndrome. RNA, at about 0.45 to 1 ug, was reverse transcribed with random hexamers. TCRdb reanalysed the immunoSEQ multiplex PCR reads using MiXCR and keeps one entry per CDR3 protein. The table shows fewer than 200,000 distinct CDR3 sequences, with approximately 93% occurring only once. Sequenced material: CD4+ T cells from PBMCs. The origin of the receptors is a human donor in good health.

The chain links TRBV6-1 to TRBJ1-1; D gene uncertain. V was pared by 5 bases and J by 1 base, with 11 bases between. This CDR3 contains 14 residues. Germline V lookup: CDR1 MNHNS, CDR2 SASEGT. This CDR3 is CASSSNMPNTEAFF. CDR3 bases: TGTGCCAGCAGTTCAAACATGCCGAACACTGAAGCTTTCTTT.

The rearrangement joins TRBV28 to TRBJ1-1, with D unclear. This CDR3 contains 14 residues. Germline CDR1 is MDHEN and CDR2 is SYDVKM. V lost 5 bases to trimming and J lost 9 bases, with 19 bases between them. The CDR3 reads CASSKPGSTTQAFF. The CDR3 coding sequence is TGTGCCAGCAGTAAACCGGGTTCCACAACACAAGCTTTCTTT.

The chain joins TRBV12-3 or TRBV12-4 to TRBJ2-5, with 9 bases that match TRBD1. This CDR3 has 13 residues. J gave up 5 bases and V 6 bases, and 4 bases lay outside the gene matches. The CDR3 nucleotides read TGTGCCAGCAGACCAGGACAGGGGGAGACCCAGTACTTC. Residues: CASRPGQGETQYF.

The genes are TRBV6-1 and TRBJ2-7, with D maybe TRBD1 (7 bases). Germline-derived CDR1 and CDR2 are MNHNS and SASEGT. This CDR3 is 8 amino acids long. CDR3 amino acids: CAMAGGSV. The CDR3 coding sequence is TGTGCCATGGCAGGGGGGTCGGTC.

The chain links TRBV7-9 to TRBJ1-2; unclear D gene. The CDR3 consists of 15 residues. CDR1 SEHNR and CDR2 FQNEAQ come from the germline V gene (reference sequence). Trimming left V 3 bases short and J 7 bases short, with 18 bases between. The CDR3 nucleotides read TGTGCCAGCAGCTTCGGCAGTACGATCTGGGTTGGCTACACCTTC. This encodes CASSFGSTIWVGYTF. Full variable domain (rest looked up from reference TRBV7-9 and TRBJ1-2): DTGVSQNPRHKITKRGQNVTFRCDPISEHNRLYWYRQTLGQGPEFLTYFQNEAQLEKSRLLSDRFSAERPKGSFSTLEIQRTEQGDSAMYLCASSFGSTIWVGYTFGSGTRLTVV.

The V call is TRBV4-1, the J call TRBJ1-4, with no clear D. From germline, CDR1 is MGHRA and CDR2 YSYEKL. V was pared by 3 bases and J by 4 bases, with 18 bases between. This CDR3 contains 17 residues. CDR3 sequence: CASSQLPPGASNEKLFF. The CDR3 bases are TGCGCCAGCAGCCAGCTACCTCCAGGTGCAAGTAATGAAAAACTGTTTTTT.

The chain links TRBV7-8 to TRBJ2-1; 12 bases align to TRBD2. The CDR3 length is 16 residues. V shed 4 bases and J 4 bases; nucleotides not matched to a gene: 5. Germline loops: CDR1 SGHVS, CDR2 FQNEAQ. The CDR3 sequence: CASSSLAGGEYNEQFF. CDR3 in DNA: TGTGCCAGCAGCTCCCTAGCGGGGGGGGAATACAATGAGCAGTTCTTC.

This clonotype appeared a single time. The chain has TRBV6-1 and TRBJ2-3; D could derive from TRBD1 or TRBD2 (5 bases each). V was clipped by 6 bases and J by 1 base, with 14 bases between them. Per germline, CDR1 MNHNS and CDR2 SASEGT. The CDR3 extends over 15 amino acids. CDR3 protein: CASSPGRGGTDTQYF. CDR3 in DNA: TGTGCCAGCAGCCCGGGTAGAGGGGGCACAGATACGCAGTATTTT.

V gene TRBV20-1 combines with J gene TRBJ2-5; TRBD2 agrees at 14 bases. This CDR3 contains 16 residues. Germline trimming cut 4 bases from V and 1 base from J; bases unmatched to any gene: 5. CDR1 is DFQATT, CDR2 SNEGSKA, per germline (reference sequence). The CDR3 DNA reads TGCAGTGCTACATCGACTAGCGGGGGGGTCCAAGAGACCCAGTACTTC. Its protein is CSATSTSGGVQETQYF.

As DNA, the CDR3 is TGCGCCAGCAGCTCGGTACAGGGGGCTGGAGAGACCCAGTACTTC. This gives the protein CASSSVQGAGETQYF. The gene calls are TRBV5-1 and TRBJ2-5, with TRBD1 matching over 9 bases. CDR3 length: 15 amino acids. From germline, CDR1 is SGHRS and CDR2 YFSETQ. V was pared by 3 bases and J by 4 bases, with 7 bases of the junction left unmatched.

The CDR3 DNA reads TGCACAGTGGGGGCGAACACCGGGGAGCTGTTTTTT. Amino acids: CTVGANTGELFF. The V gene is TRBV29-1, the J gene TRBJ2-2; D possibly uses TRBD1 or TRBD2 (5 bases each). This CDR3 region has 12 residues. Germline V CDR1 and CDR2: SQVTM, ANQGSEA.